This record concerns one T cell receptor (beta chain) sequence. In the authors' workflow: Nucleated cell number was recorded as an estimate derived from reference gene primer amplification. Sequenced by immunoSEQ multiplex PCR; TCRdb stores in-frame clones only, minus some. That table gives V, J and clone size, and the DNA gave D and trimming. This table holds 150,000 to 200,000 clones, 80% to 85% found once. This CDR3 region has 16 residues. Per the germline V gene, CDR1 is SGHRS and CDR2 is YFSETQ. The germline V and J ends were trimmed by 0 bases and 1 base, with 10 bases remaining between them. This specimen comes from a study of blood T cell repertoires in COVID-19. Whole-study context: Collection of acute and convalescent COVID-19 samples took place in the United States, Italy and Spain. Nucleic acid was either cDNA or gDNA, and it came from T cells, B-cell-depleted T cells, or PBMCs.

The sequencing input was peripheral blood. The receptor's source is a woman aged 25-40 years with acute or convalescent COVID-19. V is TRBV5-1 and J is TRBJ2-2; D may be TRBD1 (6 bases). The CDR3 is CASSLAGARNTGELFF. The DNA of the CDR3 is TGCGCCAGCAGCTTGGCAGGGGCGAGGAACACCGGGGAGCTGTTTTTT.